The 4 T cell receptor beta chains presented below share a single source sample, sequenced in a study of long-term antiretroviral therapy in people with HIV. Version v3.0 of the immunoSEQ assay was performed at survey level. The repertoire was sequenced with immunoSEQ multiplex PCR; TCRdb's copy has only in-frame clones and lacks some. In the table there are around 43,000 clones, less than 95% of which are singletons. Specimen: unsorted PBMCs, collected about 9.1 years after starting antiretroviral therapy. The receptors come from a man aged 25-40 years with HIV.

This chain links TRBV19 with TRBJ2-1; the D gene is possibly TRBD2 (5 bases). CDR3 size: 14 residues. The germline V and J ends were trimmed by 6 bases and 7 bases, with 16 bases remaining between them. Germline-derived CDR1 and CDR2 are LNHDA and SQIVND (reference sequence). DNA of the CDR3: TGTGCCAGTAGCCTAGCTCTGGTACCTAATGAGCAGTTCTTC. Amino acids: CASSLALVPNEQFF.

J is TRBJ1-4 and V is TRBV6-6, with D tentatively TRBD1 (5 bases). Trimming took 6 bases from V and 5 from J, leaving 13 bases between them. The CDR3 loop spans 14 amino acids. Germline assignment: CDR1 MNHNY and CDR2 SVGAGI (reference sequence). CDR3: CASSPAGGNEKLFF. In DNA, the CDR3 is TGTGCCAGCAGCCCCGCGGGGGGAAATGAAAAACTGTTTTTT.

The chain carries TRBV2 and TRBJ1-1; D is perhaps TRBD1 (5 bases). CDR1 is SNHLY, CDR2 FYNNEI, per germline. The CDR3 has 15 residues. V lost 2 bases, J lost 2 bases, and 12 bases lay in between. The CDR3 bases are TGTGCCAGCAGTGAAAGGGCAGGGAGTAACACTGAAGCTTTCTTT. This codes for CASSERAGSNTEAFF.

The chain employs TRBV11-2 and TRBJ2-1; the match to TRBD2 covers 8 bases. The germline gives CDR1 SGHAT, CDR2 FQNNGV. The CDR3 consists of 18 residues. J lost 0 bases, V lost 1 base, and 8 bases had no gene match. The CDR3 loop reads CASSLGSGGSRSYNEQFF. Written as DNA, the CDR3 is TGTGCCAGCAGCTTAGGGAGCGGGGGCAGCCGCTCCTACAATGAGCAGTTCTTC.